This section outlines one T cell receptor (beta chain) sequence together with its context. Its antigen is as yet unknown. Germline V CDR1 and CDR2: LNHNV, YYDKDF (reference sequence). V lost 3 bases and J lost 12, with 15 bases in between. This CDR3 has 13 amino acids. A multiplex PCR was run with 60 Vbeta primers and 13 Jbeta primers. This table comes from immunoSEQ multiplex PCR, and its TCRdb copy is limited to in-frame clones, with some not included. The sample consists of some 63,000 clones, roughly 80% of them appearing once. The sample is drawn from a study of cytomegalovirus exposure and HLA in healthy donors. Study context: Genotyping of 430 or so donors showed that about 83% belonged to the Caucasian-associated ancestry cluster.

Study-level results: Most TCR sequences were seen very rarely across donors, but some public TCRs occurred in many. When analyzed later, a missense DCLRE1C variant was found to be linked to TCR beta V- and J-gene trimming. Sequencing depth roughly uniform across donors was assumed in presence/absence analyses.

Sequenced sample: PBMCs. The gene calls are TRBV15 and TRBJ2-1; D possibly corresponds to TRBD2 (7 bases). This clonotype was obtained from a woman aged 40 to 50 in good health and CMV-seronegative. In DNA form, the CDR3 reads TGTGCCACCAGCAGTGGAAGGGAGGGGGTGCAGTTCTTC. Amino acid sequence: CATSSGREGVQFF. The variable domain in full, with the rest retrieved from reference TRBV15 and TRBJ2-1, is DAMVIQNPRYQVTQFGKPVTLSCSQTLNHNVMYWYQQKSSQAPKLLFHYYDKDFNNEADTPDNFQSRRPNTSFCFLDIRSPGLGDTAMYLCATSSGREGVQFFGPGTRLTVL.